The T cell receptor (beta chain) under discussion was sequenced for a study of OX40 agonist ivuxolimab in advanced cancers. The wider study: Aged roughly 23 to 80 with a mean of roughly 65 years, they were about 80% male.

Study-level points and caveats: Expanded clones belonging to CD8+ T cells outnumbered, on average, those of CD4+. CD4+ and CD8+ blood T cells expanded clonally by week 6 at 0.1 to 3.0 mg/kg.

TCRdb's copy holds only in-frame clones and misses some; the assay was immunoSEQ multiplex PCR. The data contain approximately 44,000 clones, 70% to 85% of them singletons. Regarding this clone: Its antigen is not identified.

The trim removed 5 bases at V and 6 bases at J, leaving 4 bases unmatched. Germline CDR1 reads SEHNR; CDR2 reads FQNEAQ (reference sequence). CDR3 length: 12 residues. The gene calls are TRBV7-9 and TRBJ2-7, with 7 bases aligning to TRBD1. The source of this sequence is an adult with an advanced solid tumor such as melanoma, head and neck, liver or kidney cancer. The sequencing used CD4+ or CD8+ T cells sorted from blood, collected in a trial of the OX40 agonist ivuxolimab. Here the CDR3 DNA reads TGTGCCAGCAGCCGACAGGGCGGCGAGCAGTACTTC. It is translated as CASSRQGGEQYF.